The 24 T cell receptor beta chains presented below share a single source sample, sequenced in a study of vaccination and CD4 T cells after COVID-19. No antigens are known for them. The sample's treatment: roughly 11-day PBMC culture with coronavirus spike peptide pools or control peptides (ViraFEST assay). Sequenced with the Oncomine TCR Beta short-read assay was DNA taken from cultured CD4+ T cells. TCRdb redid the calling of the PCR reads with MiXCR, one entry per CDR3 protein. Among roughly 12,000 distinct CDR3 sequences listed, under 35% were seen once. The sequencing here drew on CD4+ T cells from blood, cultured in vitro, taken after SARS-CoV-2 vaccination. Receptor source: a human donor who had recovered from COVID-19.

This clonotype was counted only a few times. The CDR3 spells CATSRPVPSGYTF. The CDR3 DNA reads TGTGCCACCAGCAGACCCGTCCCGAGCGGCTACACCTTC. V is TRBV15 and J is TRBJ1-2; D gene ambiguous. Trimming shortened V by 2 bases and J by 8 bases, and 12 bases separated the two germline ends. Germline V gene lookup returns CDR1 LNHNV and CDR2 YYDKDF (reference sequence). There are 13 residues in the CDR3.

This chain joins TRBV6-5 and TRBJ2-5; D might be TRBD2 (7 bases). V was shortened by 2 bases and J by 1 base, with 11 bases between the two germline ends. The V gene's germline CDR1 is MNHEY and CDR2 SVGAGI. The CDR3 sequence is 15 residues long. Here the CDR3 reads CASSYGGARQETQYF. The CDR3 nucleotides read TGTGCCAGCAGTTACGGGGGGGCCCGCCAAGAGACCCAGTACTTC.

The V call is TRBV30, the J call TRBJ1-6; 10 nucleotides align to TRBD1. The V gene end was trimmed by 3 bases and the J gene end by 2 bases; junction bases not matched to a gene: 4. Germline CDR1 is GTSNPN and CDR2 is SVGIG (reference sequence). This CDR3 is 16 amino acids long. The CDR3 sequence: CAWRGTGETYNSPLHF. The CDR3 coding sequence is TGTGCCTGGAGGGGGACAGGGGAGACCTATAATTCACCCCTCCACTTT. Combining the CDR3 with reference TRBV30 and TRBJ1-6 gives the whole variable domain SQTIHQWPATLVQPVGSPLSLECTVEGTSNPNLYWYRQAAGRGLQLLFYSVGIGQISSEVPQNLSASRPQDRQFILSSKKLLLSDSGFYLCAWRGTGETYNSPLHFGNGTRLTVT.

The chain is built from TRBV4-3 and TRBJ2-5; D might be TRBD1 (6 bases). There are 15 residues in the CDR3. Germline V gives CDR1 LGHNA, CDR2 YSLEER. V was clipped by 1 base and J by 7 bases, with 16 bases between them. CDR3 sequence reads: CASSQGAGDRGTQYF. CDR3 nucleotide sequence: TGCGCCAGCAGCCAAGGGGCAGGGGATCGTGGGACCCAGTACTTC.

The V call is TRBV4-2, the J call TRBJ2-2, with 9 bases lining up with TRBD1. From germline, CDR1 is LGHNA and CDR2 YNFKEQ. With V trimmed by 4 bases and J by 3 bases, 3 bases remained unmatched. This CDR3 comprises 15 residues. The CDR3 here is CASSRQGGDTGELFF. DNA of the CDR3: TGTGCCAGCAGCCGACAGGGGGGGGACACCGGGGAGCTGTTTTTT.

This clonotype was found a few times. J is TRBJ1-6 and V is TRBV20-1; D possibly corresponds to TRBD1 (6 bases). CDR3 length equals 16 residues. Germline lookup yields CDR1 DFQATT and CDR2 SNEGSKA (reference sequence). V was clipped by 1 base and J by 6 bases, with 16 bases between them. In nucleotides, the CDR3 is TGCAGTGCTAGAGTGGAGCGAGGGGGACTTAATTCACCCCTCCACTTT. Protein sequence: CSARVERGGLNSPLHF.

This chain uses TRBV28 with TRBJ1-5; TRBD1 aligns across 9 bases. CDR3 length: 15 amino acids. After removal of 2 bases from V and 9 bases from J, the junction contained 8 bases not matched to a gene. CDR1 and CDR2 from the germline V gene are MDHEN and SYDVKM. For the CDR3, the DNA is TGTGCCAGCAGTTTAGGACAGGGGAGAATCAGGCCCCAGCATTTT. Protein sequence: CASSLGQGRIRPQHF.

This clonotype was recorded a few times. The chain uses TRBV18 and TRBJ1-2, with D unresolved. Per germline, CDR1 KGHSH and CDR2 LQKENI. The V and J ends lost 2 bases and 7 bases respectively, with 8 bases between them. The CDR3 is 12 amino acids. The DNA for the CDR3 is TGTGCCAGCTCACCAGCGCTCCTTGGCTACACCTTC. It is translated as CASSPALLGYTF.

Only one count was recorded for this clonotype. This chain links TRBV5-1 with TRBJ2-3; 9 positions agree with TRBD1. Per germline, CDR1 SGHRS and CDR2 YFSETQ. The ends lost 5 bases at V and 4 bases at J; junction bases unmatched: 11. CDR3 length: 16 residues. The CDR3: CASRSGQGSRADTQYF. Written as DNA, the CDR3 is TGCGCCAGCAGGTCGGGACAGGGAAGTAGGGCAGATACGCAGTATTTT.

This clonotype is medium-sized (0.01 to 0.1%). This rearrangement joins TRBV7-9 to TRBJ1-4; a possible D gene is TRBD1 (5 bases). The CDR3 loop spans 18 amino acids. The germline V gene has CDR1 SEHNR and CDR2 FQNEAQ (reference sequence). V gave up 1 base and J gave up 0 bases, with 15 bases separating them. The CDR3 bases are TGTGCCAGCAGCTTAGGTCGGGGCTTGAAGGCAACTAATGAAAAACTGTTTTTT. Translating gives CASSLGRGLKATNEKLFF.

The genes are TRBV4-3 and TRBJ2-1; D remains unclear. Germline CDR1 and CDR2: LGHNA and YSLEER. The CDR3 runs to 14 residues. Trimming removed 0 bases at V and 10 bases at J, with 13 bases between. CDR3 in DNA: TGCGCCAGCAGCCAAGATTGGGCGAAAGGAGAGCAGTTCTTC. Residues: CASSQDWAKGEQFF.

There are a few counts of this clonotype. V gene TRBV20-1 combines with J gene TRBJ1-2; TRBD1 might be the D (5 bases). The CDR3 loop spans 17 amino acids. The V and J ends lost 0 bases and 4 bases respectively, with 21 bases between them. Germline V CDR1 and CDR2: DFQATT, SNEGSKA (reference sequence). The chain's CDR3 is CSARDSRRQSLPYGYTF. The CDR3 DNA is TGCAGTGCTAGAGATAGCCGGAGACAGTCACTCCCCTATGGCTACACCTTC.

The chain couples TRBV7-2 to TRBJ1-1; 7 bases align to TRBD1. The ends lost 0 bases at V and 1 base at J; junction bases unmatched: 2. Germline assignment: CDR1 SGHTA and CDR2 FQGNSA. The CDR3 has 15 residues. This CDR3 reads CASSLAGTANTEAFF. Written as DNA, the CDR3 is TGTGCCAGCAGCTTAGCGGGGACAGCGAACACTGAAGCTTTCTTT.

The chain joins TRBV6-5 to TRBJ2-3; the D gene is possibly TRBD1 (5 bases). Germline CDR1 is MNHEY and CDR2 is SVGAGI. The ends were cut back, 0 bases at V and 6 bases at J, with 13 bases in the middle. The CDR3 sequence is 15 residues long. This CDR3 is CASSYSVQGLDTQYF. The CDR3 DNA reads TGTGCCAGCAGTTACTCGGTTCAGGGTTTGGATACGCAGTATTTT.

The CDR3 reads CASSFRRTGVHEQYF. The CDR3, as DNA: TGTGCCAGCAGTTTCCGGAGGACAGGGGTCCACGAGCAGTACTTC. The chain recombines TRBV28 with TRBJ2-7; 9 bases align to TRBD1. The germline CDR1 and CDR2 sequences are MDHEN and SYDVKM. V trimming: 3 bases; J trimming: 5 bases; junction bases outside the gene matches: 8. There are 15 residues in the CDR3.

This clonotype counts as medium-sized (0.01 to 0.1%). V and J are TRBV28 and TRBJ1-5; no clear D gene. CDR1 is MDHEN, CDR2 SYDVKM, per germline. The CDR3 runs to 14 residues. The V end was cut by 5 bases, the J end by 2 bases, with 10 bases between. This CDR3 reads CASSPRVGNQPQHF. The CDR3 DNA is TGTGCCAGCAGTCCTAGGGTTGGCAATCAGCCCCAGCATTTT.

This clonotype was seen a handful of times. The CDR3 nucleotides are TGTGCCAGCAGCTTCGGGAGGGCCGAGACCCAGTACTTC. As protein: CASSFGRAETQYF. The J gene is TRBJ2-5, the V gene TRBV7-8; TRBD2 matches at 8 bases. The CDR3 spans 13 residues. V lost 3 bases to trimming and J lost 5 bases; unmatched junction nucleotides: 2. From germline, CDR1 is SGHVS and CDR2 FQNEAQ.

V and J are TRBV6-2 or TRBV6-3 and TRBJ2-5, with a possible D match to TRBD2 (5 bases). Germline V gene lookup returns CDR1 MNHEY and CDR2 SVGEGT. The V gene lost 3 bases and the J gene lost 5 bases, with 13 bases spanning the gap. The CDR3 contains 14 residues. The chain's CDR3 is CASSYAGAAETQYF. In DNA, the CDR3 is TGTGCCAGCAGTTATGCGGGCGCAGCGGAGACCCAGTACTTC.

This clonotype has more than one count but fewer than ten. The V gene is TRBV6-5, the J gene TRBJ2-2; TRBD2 aligns across 14 bases. CDR1 and CDR2 (germline): MNHEY, SVGAGI. The CDR3 consists of 18 residues. J was trimmed by 4 bases and V by 2 bases; bases with no gene match: 6. The CDR3 sequence is CASSYPSTSGRATGELFF. The CDR3 DNA sequence: TGTGCCAGCAGTTACCCCTCGACTAGCGGGAGGGCCACCGGGGAGCTGTTTTTT.

J is TRBJ2-7 and V is TRBV7-2, with 10 nucleotides matching TRBD2. CDR1 is SGHTA, CDR2 FQGNSA, per germline. This CDR3 has 17 residues. V lost 5 bases to trimming and J lost 1 base; unmatched junction nucleotides: 11. CDR3 DNA: TGTGCCAGCAGCCCCAGGGGGGGACTAGCGCGGTCCTACGAGCAGTACTTC. Encoded protein: CASSPRGGLARSYEQYF.

The chain recombines TRBV6-5 with TRBJ1-6; 12 nucleotides agree with TRBD1. The V gene end was trimmed by 4 bases and the J gene end by 9 bases; junction bases not matched to a gene: 16. Germline CDR1 and CDR2: MNHEY and SVGAGI. The CDR3 has 19 residues. The CDR3 sequence: CASSFSFLLGQGAISPLHF. DNA of the CDR3: TGTGCCAGCAGTTTTTCCTTCCTCCTGGGACAGGGGGCCATTTCACCCCTCCACTTT.

In its sample, this clonotype was seen a few times. The chain has TRBV20-1 and TRBJ2-7, with TRBD2 matching over 13 bases. V was pared by 0 bases and J by 1 base, with 0 bases of the junction left unmatched. The CDR3 totals 15 residues. From germline, CDR1 is DFQATT and CDR2 SNEGSKA (reference sequence). The DNA of the CDR3 is TGCAGTGCTAGAGAGGGACTAGCGGGATCCTACGAGCAGTACTTC. It encodes CSAREGLAGSYEQYF.

The V call is TRBV20-1, the J call TRBJ2-2, with D uncertain. Trimming removed 2 bases from V and 0 bases from J, with 7 bases in between. This CDR3 region has 14 residues. CDR1 DFQATT and CDR2 SNEGSKA come from the germline V gene (reference sequence). The CDR3: CSARIPANTGELFF. CDR3 bases: TGCAGTGCTAGAATTCCGGCGAACACCGGGGAGCTGTTTTTT.

This clonotype has more than one count but fewer than ten. The rearrangement uses TRBV7-9 and TRBJ2-7, with a weak D call TRBD1 (8 bases). Germline CDR1 SEHNR, CDR2 FQNEAQ (reference sequence). Trimming pared 1 base from V and 1 base from J, leaving 20 bases between. CDR3 size: 18 residues. The CDR3 reads CASSLDRTVQGGSYEQYF. The CDR3 DNA sequence: TGTGCCAGCAGCTTAGATCGTACGGTACAGGGGGGGTCCTACGAGCAGTACTTC.